This TCR beta chain came from a study of cytomegalovirus exposure and HLA in healthy donors. General study findings and limits: Evidence from a later analysis indicated that most CMV-associated TCR beta chains looked HLA-restricted.

This CDR3 contains 15 residues. Germline V gives CDR1 SGHAT, CDR2 FQNNGV. The junction had 10 bases not matched to a gene; V was cut back by 0 bases and J by 10 bases. Use of 60 Vbeta and 13 Jbeta primers characterized the PCR. Generated by immunoSEQ multiplex PCR, the TCRdb table keeps only in-frame clones and is missing some. The table records 150,000 or so clones, around 84% of them present only once. About this clone: What it binds is not known.

This clonotype was obtained from a woman aged 35 to 49 in good health and CMV-seropositive. V is TRBV11-2 and J is TRBJ2-5; 8 bases are shared with TRBD2. The sequenced material came from PBMCs. CDR3 bases: TGTGCCAGCAGCTTAGAGCTGGGACTAGGTCGAAACCAGTACTTC. This encodes CASSLELGLGRNQYF.